Listed below are T cell receptor beta chains from one sample, sequenced in a study of blood T cell repertoires in COVID-19. Here immunoSEQ multiplex PCR was the method, and the copy in TCRdb shows in-frame clones only, minus some. The profile shows tens of thousands of clones, 86% of them singletons. Material: peripheral blood. These receptors all stem from a man between 50 and 59 years old with active COVID-19. Both conserved end residues are part of each CDR3. D genes are given only for firm matches. A row's size may be missing; if present it is once, few, many or a size class.

j_call d_call v_call clone_size cdr3_aa cdr3_nt
TRBJ2-5 NA TRBV6-5 NA CASSYPRETQYF TGTGCCAGCAGTTATCCGAGGGAGACCCAGTACTTC
TRBJ2-3 NA TRBV5-1 NA CASSPEIYTDTQYF TGCGCCAGCAGCCCGGAGATTTACACAGATACGCAGTATTTT
TRBJ1-4 NA TRBV15 NA CATSRLGGGEKLFF TGTGCCACCAGCAGGTTAGGGGGTGGGGAAAAACTGTTTTTT
TRBJ2-5 TRBD1 TRBV15 NA CATSRRTGRQETQYF TGTGCCACCAGCAGGAGGACAGGGAGGCAAGAGACCCAGTACTTC
TRBJ2-7 TRBD1 TRBV5-1 NA CASSLGVDRGSHEQYF TGCGCCAGCAGCTTGGGGGTGGACAGGGGTAGCCACGAGCAGTACTTC
TRBJ2-2 TRBD1 TRBV27 NA CATGDRGWTGELFF TGTGCCACTGGGGACAGGGGTTGGACCGGGGAGCTGTTTTTT
TRBJ1-1 NA TRBV9 once CASSYSGGKAFF TGTGCCAGCAGCTATTCGGGGGGTAAGGCTTTCTTT
TRBJ2-2 NA TRBV12-3/TRBV12-4 NA CASSLRDTGELFF TGTGCCAGCAGTCTAAGAGACACCGGGGAGCTGTTTTTT
TRBJ2-1 TRBD2 TRBV19 NA CASSIGTSALGEQFF TGTGCCAGTAGTATCGGGACTAGCGCCCTCGGGGAGCAGTTCTTC
TRBJ2-3 TRBD2 TRBV11-2 NA CASSTQLARDTQYF TGTGCCAGCAGCACCCAACTAGCGAGGGATACGCAGTATTTT
TRBJ1-2 NA TRBV7-2 NA CASSLGNRGYTF TGTGCCAGCAGCTTAGGTAACCGGGGTTACACCTTC
TRBJ2-1 TRBD2 TRBV5-1 NA CASSYGLSGGAGNEQFF TGCGCCAGCAGTTATGGCCTGAGCGGGGGCGCGGGGAATGAGCAGTTCTTC
TRBJ2-7 NA TRBV7-2 NA CASSLISSPAEQYF TGTGCCAGCAGCTTAATTAGTAGTCCTGCCGAGCAGTACTTC
TRBJ2-3 TRBD2 TRBV9 NA CASSTRLATDTQYF TGTGCCAGCAGCACCAGACTAGCCACAGATACGCAGTATTTT
TRBJ1-1 NA TRBV14 NA CVTRQALNTEAFF TGTGTCACCCGTCAGGCCTTGAACACTGAAGCTTTCTTT
TRBJ2-2 TRBD1 TRBV9 few CASSVEARGPGELFF TGTGCCAGCAGCGTAGAGGCCAGGGGGCCCGGGGAGCTGTTTTTT
TRBJ2-3 NA TRBV18 NA CASSPGRRPDTQYF TGTGCCAGCTCACCGGGTCGGCGGCCAGATACGCAGTATTTT
TRBJ1-1 TRBD1 TRBV7-2 NA CASSLALDRGRVEAFF TGTGCCAGCAGCTTAGCTTTGGACAGGGGGCGGGTTGAAGCTTTCTTT
TRBJ2-2 TRBD2 TRBV5-6 NA CASRLHPSGGNTGELFF TGTGCCAGCAGGCTCCACCCGAGCGGGGGGAACACCGGGGAGCTGTTTTTT
TRBJ1-1 NA TRBV10-3 NA CAIGTGTLLGTEAFF TGTGCCATCGGAACTGGGACTCTTCTTGGGACTGAAGCTTTCTTT
TRBJ2-7 NA TRBV6-4 NA CASSDSRGRVLSYEQYF TGTGCCAGCAGTGACTCGAGAGGCAGGGTACTCTCCTACGAGCAGTACTTC
TRBJ2-2 NA TRBV28 NA CARPGNQVSPANTGELFF TGTGCCAGGCCCGGTAATCAGGTCAGCCCGGCGAACACCGGGGAGCTGTTTTTT
TRBJ2-2 NA TRBV18 NA CASSPTPVAGELFF TGTGCCAGCTCACCGACTCCGGTGGCCGGGGAGCTGTTTTTT
TRBJ2-5 NA TRBV11-2 NA CASSLGQQETQYF TGTGCCAGCAGCCTCGGACAGCAAGAGACCCAGTACTTC
TRBJ2-5 TRBD1 TRBV28 NA CASRPGGASETQYF TGTGCCAGCAGGCCAGGGGGCGCGTCGGAGACCCAGTACTTC
TRBJ2-3 NA TRBV7-2 NA CASSPGSHTDTQYF TGTGCCAGCAGCCCGGGGTCCCACACAGATACGCAGTATTTT
TRBJ1-1 NA TRBV7-9 NA CASSYWGRMNTEAFF TGTGCCAGCAGCTATTGGGGGCGGATGAACACTGAAGCTTTCTTT
TRBJ2-7 TRBD2 TRBV28 NA CASSPPGAGKGGEQYF TGTGCCAGCAGTCCCCCCGGAGCGGGGAAGGGTGGCGAGCAGTACTTC
TRBJ2-7 NA TRBV28 NA CASSPGLASYEQYF TGTGCCAGCAGTCCCGGGTTGGCCTCCTACGAGCAGTACTTC
TRBJ1-2 NA TRBV6-5 NA CASSNRGRGYPGYTF TGTGCCAGCAGTAACCGAGGGAGGGGCTATCCAGGCTACACCTTC
TRBJ2-2 NA TRBV5-1 NA CASSSPPGQDTGELFF TGCGCCAGCAGCTCCCCACCTGGACAAGACACCGGGGAGCTGTTTTTT
TRBJ2-7 TRBD2 TRBV7-8 once CASSDTGLANYEQYF TGTGCCAGCAGCGACACGGGACTAGCGAACTACGAGCAGTACTTC